This T cell receptor beta chain emerged from a study of blood T cell repertoires in COVID-19 (dated by TCRdb to 2018 to 2021). Context from the whole study: Collaborator samples came from the United States, Italy and Spain and covered acute and convalescent phases of COVID-19. Where available, HLA class I and class II types were taken from metadata supplied by the sample provider and were not determined by assay-based typing. The sample metadata nearly always contained a de-identified subject ID, COVID-19 status, age in years and sex. The samples were drawn from two sources: the first 160 participants of the ongoing ImmuneRACE study, and 1,000 to 1,500 subjects contributed by 6 global collaborators. The repertoires were made available in a free public database intended to serve as a resource for research on the immune response to SARS-CoV-2. The prospective study material was composed of cDNA or gDNA derived from T cells, B-cell-depleted T cells, or PBMCs. Deeply sampled blood TCRbeta repertoires from subjects exposed to, actively infected with, or recovered from COVID-19 were included in the dataset.

As regards this clone: Its antigen is currently not known. No qualities accompany the bases; no much larger clone lies one base away.

TCRbeta CDR3 regions were amplified from genomic DNA using the immunoSEQ Assay, a bias-controlled multiplex PCR. In the source study's methods: Within the assay, amplification of reference gene primers was used to estimate how many nucleated cells each sample contained. To quantify the absolute abundance of each unique TCRbeta CDR3 rearrangement, sequence reads were collapsed and filtered. For each sample, productive Simpson clonality was calculated as the square root of Simpson's diversity index across productive rearrangements. TCRdb holds this immuneACCESS table with in-frame rearrangements only. Some clones are missing; in checked studies, unresolved V genes explain under half, and the rest has no known cause. The V and J calls and clone size come from that table; D and trimming were worked out from the DNA. This sample is represented by 300,000 to 350,000 clones; approximately 92% of them were singletons. About 6.8% of the sample is held by the ten biggest clonotypes.

Overall study results and their limits: Clinical and demographic metadata were provided uncurated, with the amount varying by source and participant.

One collaborating source in Seattle enrolled patients during active infection and followed them longitudinally through the course of disease. The collaborating institutions used their own protocols to collect whole blood in K2EDTA tubes. Collaborator samples were shipped for TCRbeta analysis as frozen whole blood, isolated PBMCs, or DNA extracted from either sample type. V drops 6 bases and J drops 2 bases, leaving 9 bases in between. CDR1 SGHKS and CDR2 YYEKEE were looked up in the germline V gene (reference sequence). The cysteine opens and the phenylalanine closes a CDR3 of 14 amino acids. Kept here is only the CDR3 DNA, which spans 42 bases and is read in frame from base 1.

The origin of this receptor is a young woman with COVID-19, enrolled during active disease. The rearrangement joined TRBV5-5 to TRBJ1-6, with TRBD1 as a weak D call on 6 bases. The specimen was peripheral blood. The DNA is TGTGCCAGCAACCGGGACACCTATAATTCACCCCTCCACTTT. It translates to CASNRDTYNSPLHF.